This TCR beta chain was identified during a study of blood T cells in healthy people across ages. Combining a sample-barcoded 5' primer with a J-beta primer mix, a second PCR ran for about 7 to 12 cycles. From each sample, at least 2.5 million paired-end reads containing CDR3 were obtained. MiXCR, applied by TCRdb to the 5' RACE reads, yields one record per CDR3 protein. This table has roughly 800,000 distinct CDR3 sequences, around 34% appearing once. A remark on this clonotype: The antigen is undetermined.

Notes on the study in general: From one million sequenced T cells, diversity estimates were lower bounds.

The CDR3 sequence is 15 residues long. The germline gives CDR1 SGHNT, CDR2 YYREEE (reference sequence). V shed 4 bases, J shed 5 bases, and the junction held 7 bases outside the gene matches. Material for sequencing was blood. The TCR sequence derives from a young man in good health. The gene calls are TRBV5-4 and TRBJ2-1; 9 bases fit TRBD1. CDR3 region: CASSPRDRVDNEQFF. The DNA for the CDR3 is TGTGCCAGCAGCCCCCGGGACAGGGTCGACAATGAGCAGTTCTTC.